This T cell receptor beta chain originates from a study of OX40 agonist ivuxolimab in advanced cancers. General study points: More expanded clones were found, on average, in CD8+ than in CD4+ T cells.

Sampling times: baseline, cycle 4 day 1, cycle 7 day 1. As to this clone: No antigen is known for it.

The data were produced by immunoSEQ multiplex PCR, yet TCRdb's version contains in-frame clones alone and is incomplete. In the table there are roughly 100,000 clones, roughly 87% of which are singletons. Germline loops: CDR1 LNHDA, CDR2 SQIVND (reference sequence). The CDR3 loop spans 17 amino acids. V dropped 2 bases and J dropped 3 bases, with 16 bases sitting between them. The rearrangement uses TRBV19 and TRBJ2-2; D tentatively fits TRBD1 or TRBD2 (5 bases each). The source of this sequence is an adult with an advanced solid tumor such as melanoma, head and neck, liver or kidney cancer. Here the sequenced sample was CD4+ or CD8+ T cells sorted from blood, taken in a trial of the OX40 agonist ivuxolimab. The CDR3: CASSIRGGGTDTGELFF. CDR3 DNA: TGTGCCAGTAGTATAAGAGGTGGGGGTACGGACACCGGGGAGCTGTTTTTT.